This T cell receptor beta chain came from a study of shared clonotypes between healthy human individuals. This CDR3 has 15 residues. The germline CDR1 and CDR2 sequences are MDHEN and SYDVKM. With 3 bases removed from V and 3 bases from J, the gap between germline ends came to 12 bases. This clone was picked up one time. Assay: immunoSEQ multiplex PCR; the TCRdb copy retains only in-frame clones and omits some. In the table there are a few million clones, over 85% of which are singletons. A CD45RA+ naive subset and a CD45RA-negative memory subset were split from CD4+ cells. The genes are TRBV28 and TRBJ1-5; tentative D call: TRBD1 (6 bases). Sample: naive CD4+ T cells from PBMCs. Indicated subset: CD45RA+ positively selected. The receptor comes from a man between 18 and 29 years old in good health. Some clones in this sample may be carry-over from other donors' samples. This CDR3 reads CASSLGDRLNQPQHF. The DNA for the CDR3 is TGTGCCAGCAGTTTGGGAGACAGGCTCAATCAGCCCCAGCATTTT.